The TCR beta chain under discussion was sequenced for a study of control samples from healthy donors and cancer patients. Profiling relied on immunoSEQ multiplex PCR, and the TCRdb table lists in-frame clones only, not all of them. This sample has approximately 84,000 clones, with about four fifths found just once. The receptor comes from a woman between 55 and 75 years old in good health. The sequencing input was blood.

The CDR3 loop reads CASSLISGRAGGETQYF. The CDR3 DNA follows: TGTGCCAGCAGCTTAATCTCCGGCAGGGCGGGAGGAGAGACCCAGTACTTC. The genes are TRBV7-9 and TRBJ2-5, with TRBD2 matching 8 bases. In germline, CDR1 is SEHNR, CDR2 FQNEAQ (reference sequence). Losses at the gene ends were 2 bases for V and 4 bases for J; bases not matched to a gene: 12. The CDR3 length is 17 residues.